This TCR beta chain was identified in a study of blood T cell repertoires in COVID-19. In the study overall: COVID-19 samples from acute and convalescent phases originated in the United States, Italy and Spain. From T cells, B-cell-depleted T cells, or PBMCs came the material, which was cDNA or gDNA.

Germline CDR1 and CDR2: MNHEY and SVGAGI. The trim removed 8 bases at V and 5 bases at J, leaving 8 bases unmatched. This CDR3 spans 14 amino acids. Data came from immunoSEQ multiplex PCR; TCRdb stores just in-frame clones and leaves some out. Among about 160,000 clones, approximately 79% were seen once, and the ten largest hold approximately 7%. The V and J genes are TRBV6-5 and TRBJ1-5, with 8 bases matching TRBD1. The sample was peripheral blood. The receptor comes from a woman between 40 and 55 years old with COVID-19, enrolled during active disease. DNA for the CDR3: TGTGCCAGCTATCCAGGGGGCGCGGATCAGCCCCAGCATTTT. It encodes CASYPGGADQPQHF.